The entry below describes one T cell receptor (beta chain). The read ends 3 residues shy of where the CDR3 ends; the end is completed using the germline J gene. The CDR3 covers 14 residues. The germline V gene encodes CDR1 SGHTA and CDR2 FQGNSA. Trimming removed 5 bases from V and 3 bases from J, with 10 bases in between. These data originate in a study of T cells in women clearing cervical HPV infection. All participants had a single incident cervical HPV16 infection, and prevalent HPV16 infections were excluded. The assay was immunoSEQ multiplex PCR, and TCRdb's table has in-frame clones only and misses some. The sample has some 33,000 clones, and its top ten clones hold about 4.4%.

Sequenced material: blood buffy coat. The sequence was collected from a woman aged 18-69 years with a cervical HPV16 infection that either progressed to CIN3+ or cleared (not recorded which). This chain uses TRBV7-2 with TRBJ2-2; TRBD2 is a possible D gene (5 bases). The CDR3 DNA, read in part, is TGTGCCAGCAGCCGAGGGCTTTACACCGGGGAG. Translated, it gives CASSRGLYTGE. The CDR3 reads in full as CASSRGLYTGELFF. Based on the CDR3 plus reference TRBV7-2 and TRBJ2-2, the full variable domain is GAGVSQSPSNKVTEKGKDVELRCDPISGHTALYWYRQSLGQGLEFLIYFQGNSAPDKSGLPSDRFSAERTGGSVSTLTIQRTQQEDSAVYLCASSRGLYTGELFFGEGSRLTVL.